This TCR beta chain was profiled in a study of CD8 T cells in ankylosing spondylitis. TCRdb re-called the 5' RACE reads with MiXCR, one entry per CDR3 protein. This sample carries approximately 130,000 distinct CDR3 sequences, approximately 10% of them seen once, and the ten largest clones take around 4.1%. This clonotype was counted between two and nine times. Its specificity is unknown. General study points: Disease-linked clones bore a CD8+ phenotype and were relatively rare in peripheral blood. Previously reported in reactive arthritis synovial fluid and blood were some of the motif variants.

Germline V CDR1 and CDR2: KGHSH, LQKENI. Deletions cut 0 bases from V and 0 bases from J, with 11 bases between. This CDR3 comprises 16 residues. This receptor was obtained from a female donor with ankylosing spondylitis or in good health (not recorded which). V and J are TRBV18 and TRBJ2-5, with D possibly being TRBD1 (6 bases). Input material: blood, either unsorted or a sorted T cell fraction (not recorded which). The CDR3 region has the DNA TGTGCCAGCTCACCACCTGGGACATTGTACCAAGAGACCCAGTACTTC. This translates into CASSPPGTLYQETQYF.